This TCR beta chain was sequenced for a study of regulatory T cells in long-lasting Graves disease. As to time point: newly diagnosed GD, antithyroid drugs for less than 3 months. Following extraction of RNA from PBMCs, that RNA was used to make the TCR library. This CDR3 has 14 amino acids. V was trimmed by 1 base and J by 4 bases, leaving 10 bases between them. Looked up from germline, CDR1 is KGHSH and CDR2 is LQKENI. HTBI primers from iRepertoire and Arm-PCR of CDR3 regions yielded the TCR beta libraries. MiXCR was run by TCRdb on the multiplex PCR reads, yielding one entry per CDR3 protein. The data show around 500,000 distinct CDR3 sequences, roughly 16% seen once. This clonotype was picked up many times. The same sample was also studied in work on T cells in Graves' hyperthyroidism and ophthalmopathy.

Sequencing was performed on peripheral blood mononuclear cells (PBMCs), taken at new diagnosis, from a patient treated with antithyroid drugs. This TCR came from a woman aged 35-60 years with Graves disease. This chain uses TRBV18 with TRBJ2-5, with D possibly TRBD2 on 5 matching bases. The CDR3 DNA sequence: TGTGCCAGCTCACCACAGGGAGTACGAGAGACCCAGTACTTC. Amino acids: CASSPQGVRETQYF.